The clone carrying this T cell receptor beta chain was seen at least ten times. Amplified TCR beta CDR3 regions came from RNA transcripts. RT-PCR in the first round (using the HTBI primer set) targeted the TCR CDR3. TCRdb fed the multiplex PCR reads into MiXCR, producing one record per CDR3 protein. The sample yields under 250,000 distinct CDR3 sequences, about 25% seen once. The data derive from a study of T cells in Graves' hyperthyroidism and ophthalmopathy. The CDR3 spans 15 residues. Trimming took off 6 bases at V and 0 bases at J, with 14 bases between the two ends. Germline CDR1 reads MNHNS; CDR2 reads SASEGT.

V usage is TRBV6-1 and J usage is TRBJ2-5; either TRBD1 or TRBD2 may fit D (5 bases each). This receptor was obtained from a woman between 40 and 55 years old with Graves' ophthalmopathy. The sample taken for sequencing was blood. The chain's CDR3 is CASSRDLMYQETQYF. CDR3 DNA: TGTGCCAGCAGCCGGGACCTTATGTACCAAGAGACCCAGTACTTC.